Listed here are 23 T cell receptor beta chains from one sample, sequenced in a study of beta chain features in type 1 diabetes. Regarding the study as a whole: Among patients with Type 1 diabetes, TCRB CDR3s were moderately but significantly shorter in every one of the four CD4+ subsets.

The antigens of these receptors remain unknown. Every isolated RNA sample was fully reverse transcribed, so sequencing captured expressed TCRB transcripts. Clones were sequenced by immunoSEQ multiplex PCR, and TCRdb holds only the in-frame ones, with some missing. Of 130,000 to 150,000 clones listed, about an eighth are singletons. Material for sequencing was central memory CD4+ T cells from blood. The receptors derive from a man aged 18 to 30 with type 1 diabetes.

This clone showed up just a few times. The CDR3 is CASHGSGANVLTF. The CDR3 DNA reads TGTGCCAGCCACGGCTCTGGGGCCAACGTCCTGACTTTC. The chain links TRBV2 to TRBJ2-6; the D is unclear. The germline CDR1 and CDR2 sequences are SNHLY and FYNNEI. V was trimmed by 8 bases and J by 0 bases, leaving 5 bases between them. This CDR3 has 13 residues.

The chain carries TRBV9 and TRBJ1-2, with D possibly matching TRBD1 (5 bases). This CDR3 is built from 15 residues. The germline CDR1 and CDR2 sequences are SGDLS and YYNGEE. The V end lost 2 bases, the J end lost 4 bases, and 15 bases lay between the germline ends. In nucleotides, the CDR3 is TGTGCCAGCAGCGTCACCGGGACTAACGGCTATGGCTACACCTTC. It yields the protein CASSVTGTNGYGYTF.

This clone has a handful of counts. The chain uses TRBV9 and TRBJ2-5, with 10 bases that match TRBD2. The trim removed 4 bases at V and 5 bases at J, leaving 14 bases unmatched. Germline V lookup: CDR1 SGDLS, CDR2 YYNGEE. The CDR3 totals 17 residues. CDR3 coding DNA: TGTGCCAGCAGCCCCGGTGGGAGCGGGGGGGCTTTTGAGACCCAGTACTTC. This translates into CASSPGGSGGAFETQYF. Full variable domain (missing parts from reference TRBV9 and TRBJ2-5): DSGVTQTPKHLITATGQRVTLRCSPRSGDLSVYWYQQSLDQGLQFLIQYYNGEERAKGNILERFSAQQFPDLHSELNLSSLELGDSALYFCASSPGGSGGAFETQYFGPGTRLLVL.

V and J are TRBV7-8 and TRBJ2-7; 8 bases fit TRBD1. The CDR3 runs to 15 residues. V lost 6 bases to trimming and J lost 0 bases; unmatched junction nucleotides: 7. The germline gives CDR1 SGHVS, CDR2 FQNEAQ. In DNA form, the CDR3 reads TGTGCCAGCAGTTACCGGGACAGGTTCTCCTACGAGCAGTACTTC. Residues: CASSYRDRFSYEQYF.

This clone showed up just a few times. The chain combines TRBV27 with TRBJ2-5; D gene ambiguous. V was trimmed by 6 bases and J by 2 bases, leaving 10 bases between them. The germline V gene encodes CDR1 MNHEY and CDR2 SMNVEV (reference sequence). The CDR3 covers 13 residues. The CDR3 is CASSRKPQETQYF. The CDR3 nucleotides read TGTGCCAGCAGCCGTAAACCTCAAGAGACCCAGTACTTC.

This chain connects TRBV4-1 to TRBJ1-1; TRBD1 is a possible D gene (6 bases). V was pared by 0 bases and J by 10 bases, with 9 bases between. This CDR3 has 12 amino acids. Per germline, CDR1 MGHRA and CDR2 YSYEKL. CDR3 sequence: CASSQDTGPAFF. The CDR3, as DNA: TGCGCCAGCAGCCAAGATACAGGGCCAGCTTTCTTT.

The chain links TRBV28 to TRBJ1-4; D is perhaps TRBD1 (6 bases). Germline assignment: CDR1 MDHEN and CDR2 SYDVKM. This CDR3 has 15 amino acids. V shed 6 bases and J shed 6 bases, with 17 bases lying between them. The CDR3 is CASSPWGGWDEKLFF. CDR3 bases: TGTGCCAGCAGCCCCTGGGGGGGCTGGGATGAAAAACTGTTTTTT.

Details on this clone: A junction boundary mismatches the germline segment, possibly from a read error. This chain uses TRBV7-7 with TRBJ2-5, with D possibly being TRBD1 (5 bases). The germline V gene encodes CDR1 SSHAT and CDR2 FNYEAQ (reference sequence). The CDR3 totals 13 residues. The CDR3 region is CASSQGVEETQYF. The CDR3 DNA reads TGTGCTAGCAGCCAAGGGGTGGAGGAGACCCAGTACTTC.

A few counts support this clone. The J gene is TRBJ2-5, the V gene TRBV5-1; 9 positions agree with TRBD1. After removal of 4 bases from V and 4 bases from J, the junction contained 8 bases not matched to a gene. This CDR3 has 15 residues. In germline, CDR1 is SGHRS, CDR2 YFSETQ. DNA of the CDR3: TGCGCCAGCAGCCCTGGGACAGGGTTCGGAGAGACCCAGTACTTC. Residues: CASSPGTGFGETQYF. The whole variable domain, remainder taken from reference TRBV5-1 and TRBJ2-5, is KAGVTQTPRYLIKTRGQQVTLSCSPISGHRSVSWYQQTPGQGLQFLFEYFSETQRNKGNFPGRFSGRQFSNSRSEMNVSTLELGDSALYLCASSPGTGFGETQYFGPGTRLLVL.

The gene calls are TRBV6-6 and TRBJ2-7, with 7 bases matching TRBD1. This CDR3 has 14 amino acids. Per germline, CDR1 MNHNY and CDR2 SVGAGI (reference sequence). V trimming: 7 bases; J trimming: 0 bases; junction bases outside the gene matches: 6. CDR3 nucleotide sequence: TGTGCCAGCACCCGGACAGGCGCCTCCTACGAGCAGTACTTC. Protein sequence: CASTRTGASYEQYF.

This chain uses TRBV11-2 with TRBJ2-3; 9 bases match TRBD1. CDR1 and CDR2 (germline): SGHAT, FQNNGV. The ends lost 4 bases at V and 4 bases at J; junction bases unmatched: 6. The CDR3 sequence is 15 residues long. CDR3 sequence (DNA): TGTGCCAGCAGCTCAACAGGGGGCGGGGCAGATACGCAGTATTTT. It yields the protein CASSSTGGGADTQYF. Full variable domain (missing parts from reference TRBV11-2 and TRBJ2-3): EAGVAQSPRYKIIEKRQSVAFWCNPISGHATLYWYQQILGQGPKLLIQFQNNGVVDDSQLPKDRFSAERLKGVDSTLKIQPAKLEDSAVYLCASSSTGGGADTQYFGPGTRLTVL.

The gene calls are TRBV4-1 and TRBJ2-5; TRBD1 matches at 10 bases. The CDR3 has 15 amino acids. Germline V gene lookup returns CDR1 MGHRA and CDR2 YSYEKL. Trimming cost V 0 bases and J 5 bases; bases outside gene matches: 3. DNA for the CDR3: TGCGCCAGCAGCCAAGAGGGACAGGGGTTTGAGACCCAGTACTTC. It yields the protein CASSQEGQGFETQYF.

The J gene is TRBJ2-5, the V gene TRBV7-9; no clear D gene. Trimming removed 1 base from V and 0 bases from J, with 6 bases in between. CDR1 and CDR2 from the germline V gene are SEHNR and FQNEAQ (reference sequence). The CDR3 runs to 14 residues. CDR3 sequence: CASSLVTYQETQYF. The CDR3, as DNA: TGTGCCAGCAGCTTAGTGACTTACCAAGAGACCCAGTACTTC.

In this sample, this clone turned up a few times. The chain has TRBV28 and TRBJ2-3; no reliable D call. The V gene lost 4 bases and the J gene lost 10 bases, with 15 bases spanning the gap. The CDR3 is 13 residues long. CDR1 MDHEN and CDR2 SYDVKM come from the germline V gene. Here the CDR3 DNA reads TGTGCCAGCAGTTCCCAGCCCGGCTTTCCGCAGTATTTT. Its protein is CASSSQPGFPQYF.

This chain uses TRBV4-1 with TRBJ2-7; D call uncertain. The CDR3 has 15 residues. Germline CDR1 and CDR2: MGHRA and YSYEKL. The V and J ends lost 4 bases and 4 bases respectively, with 17 bases between them. DNA for the CDR3: TGCGCCAGCAGCCCTCTCTGGGAACAGTCGTACGAGCAGTACTTC. This gives the protein CASSPLWEQSYEQYF.

This chain links TRBV19 with TRBJ2-1; 8 bases are shared with TRBD1. The CDR3 contains 13 residues. Per the germline V gene, CDR1 is LNHDA and CDR2 is SQIVND (reference sequence). Trimming removed 1 base from V and 7 bases from J; junction bases left unmatched: 0. The CDR3 loop reads CASSIGQGNEQFF. CDR3 DNA: TGTGCCAGTAGTATAGGACAGGGGAATGAGCAGTTCTTC.

The genes are TRBV5-1 and TRBJ1-2; no definite D call. Germline loops: CDR1 SGHRS, CDR2 YFSETQ. This CDR3 spans 15 amino acids. V dropped 0 bases and J dropped 1 base, with 10 bases sitting between them. CDR3 sequence (DNA): TGCGCCAGCAGCTTGGTTTCAGTGGATAACTATGGCTACACCTTC. Protein sequence: CASSLVSVDNYGYTF.

This clone was seen a handful of times. This chain links TRBV9 with TRBJ2-7, with 8 nucleotides matching TRBD2. The CDR3 length is 13 residues. V was pared by 4 bases and J by 7 bases, with 7 bases of the junction left unmatched. Germline values: CDR1 SGDLS, CDR2 YYNGEE. CDR3 DNA: TGTGCCAGCAGCACTACTAGCGGAGGGGAGCAGTACTTC. Amino acids: CASSTTSGGEQYF.

The rearrangement uses TRBV6-6 and TRBJ2-3; D gene unclear. CDR1 is MNHNY, CDR2 SVGAGI, per germline (reference sequence). The CDR3 consists of 11 residues. The ends were cut back, 8 bases at V and 6 bases at J, with 9 bases in the middle. The CDR3 spells CASENGDTQYF. CDR3 coding DNA: TGTGCCAGCGAAAACGGGGATACGCAGTATTTT.

The chain employs TRBV4-1 and TRBJ2-7; D is ambiguous. CDR3 length: 14 amino acids. The germline V gene has CDR1 MGHRA and CDR2 YSYEKL. The germline V and J ends were trimmed by 0 bases and 7 bases, with 13 bases remaining between them. CDR3: CASSQEGYQAEQYF. Written as DNA, the CDR3 is TGCGCCAGCAGCCAAGAAGGGTACCAAGCTGAGCAGTACTTC.

This clone was recorded many times. V is TRBV7-9 and J is TRBJ2-5; D gene ambiguous. Trimming took off 5 bases at V and 3 bases at J, with 10 bases between the two ends. The CDR3 is made up of 13 amino acids. The germline gives CDR1 SEHNR, CDR2 FQNEAQ (reference sequence). As DNA, the CDR3 is TGTGCCAGCAGCCTCCCGCCGAAAGAGACCCAGTACTTC. The encoded protein is CASSLPPKETQYF.

This clone occurred a few times. The V gene is TRBV5-6, the J gene TRBJ2-2; no firm D call. Germline V gene sequence: CDR1 SGHDT, CDR2 YYEEEE. The V end was cut by 5 bases, the J end by 3 bases, with 11 bases between. The CDR3 is made up of 14 amino acids. For the CDR3, the DNA is TGTGCCAGCAGTGGTGAAGCTTACACCGGGGAGCTGTTTTTT. Residues: CASSGEAYTGELFF.

This chain joins TRBV4-2 and TRBJ1-1, with D perhaps matching TRBD1 (6 bases). This CDR3 has 17 residues. Germline-derived CDR1 and CDR2 are LGHNA and YNFKEQ. The V gene lost 4 bases and the J gene lost 3 bases, with 21 bases spanning the gap. As DNA, the CDR3 is TGTGCCAGCAGCCCAATCGGAGGGGGTGGAGGGGACACTGAAGCTTTCTTT. It codes for CASSPIGGGGGDTEAFF.